These 14 T cell receptor beta chains were all obtained from the same sample, sequenced in a study of beta chain features in type 1 diabetes. The sequenced template was cDNA made from the entire isolated RNA. The table came from immunoSEQ multiplex PCR; TCRdb's copy has only in-frame clones and leaves some out. The sample contains roughly 610,000 clones, 15% to 17% of which appear only once. Sequencing used naive CD4+ T cells from blood. The receptors come from a man aged 18 to 35 in good health.

The genes are TRBV5-6 and TRBJ2-7, with D possibly TRBD1 on 5 matching bases. The CDR3 is 11 residues long. V lost 5 bases and J lost 7, with 10 bases in between. The germline CDR1 and CDR2 sequences are SGHDT and YYEEEE. CDR3: CASSLRTEQYF. The CDR3 bases are TGTGCCAGCAGTCTTAGGACAGAGCAGTACTTC.

The V gene is TRBV15, the J gene TRBJ2-1; D is unresolved. The germline V gene has CDR1 LNHNV and CDR2 YYDKDF (reference sequence). CDR3 length: 11 residues. Trimming cost V 8 bases and J 2 bases, with 4 bases left between them. The CDR3 region is CATSTYNEQFF. The CDR3 nucleotides read TGTGCCACCTCAACCTACAATGAGCAGTTCTTC.

The chain carries TRBV5-1 and TRBJ2-3, with a possible D match to TRBD1 (6 bases). Germline V gene data show CDR1 as SGHRS and CDR2 as YFSETQ. The CDR3 sequence is 15 residues long. Trimming pared 1 base from V and 3 bases from J, leaving 12 bases between. CDR3 amino acids: CASSLTSGVTDTQYF. CDR3 DNA: TGCGCCAGCAGCTTGACGTCAGGGGTAACAGATACGCAGTATTTT.

This clone was counted only a few times. The genes are TRBV7-3 and TRBJ1-1; no firm D call. The CDR3 runs to 12 residues. Deletions cut 5 bases from V and 11 bases from J, with 15 bases between. CDR1 SGHTA and CDR2 FQGTGA come from the germline V gene. Written as DNA, the CDR3 is TGTGCCAGCAGCCCCGGGGTAGGGATGGCTTTCTTT. Translated, it gives CASSPGVGMAFF.

This rearrangement joins TRBV7-2 to TRBJ2-2; tentative D call: TRBD1 (6 bases). The CDR3 is 14 residues long. Trimming left V 2 bases short and J 7 bases short, with 11 bases between. The V gene's germline CDR1 is SGHTA and CDR2 FQGNSA. The chain's CDR3 is CASSLLRGIGELFF. In nucleotides, the CDR3 is TGTGCCAGCAGCTTACTCAGGGGAATCGGGGAGCTGTTTTTT.

The CDR3 loop is CASSLGLGETQYF. The CDR3 bases are TGTGCCAGCAGCTTAGGGCTGGGGGAGACCCAGTACTTC. The V and J genes are TRBV11-2 and TRBJ2-5; D is unclear. The length of the CDR3 is 13 residues. V was shortened by 1 base and J by 5 bases, with 8 bases between the two germline ends. Germline assignment: CDR1 SGHAT and CDR2 FQNNGV.

V is TRBV7-3 and J is TRBJ2-2; 14 positions match TRBD2. The CDR3 contains 16 residues. The germline V gene has CDR1 SGHTA and CDR2 FQGTGA. Trimming took 5 bases from V and 8 from J; bases not matched to a gene: 7. CDR3 residues: CASSPPGLAGEGELFF. The CDR3 nucleotides read TGTGCCAGCAGCCCCCCGGGACTAGCGGGAGAAGGGGAGCTGTTTTTT.

The J gene is TRBJ1-1, the V gene TRBV2; a possible D gene is TRBD1 (6 bases). Trimming took 6 bases from V and 0 from J, leaving 17 bases between them. Germline V CDR1 and CDR2: SNHLY, FYNNEI. This CDR3 contains 16 residues. The CDR3 reads CASSHAGTTLNTEAFF. The CDR3 region has the DNA TGTGCCAGCAGCCACGCCGGGACAACCCTGAACACTGAAGCTTTCTTT.

V usage is TRBV6-6 and J usage is TRBJ2-6; 7 bases map to TRBD1. The V segment lost 6 bases and the J segment 0 bases; nucleotides outside the gene matches: 2. Germline assignment: CDR1 MNHNY and CDR2 SVGAGI (reference sequence). The CDR3 length is 15 residues. The CDR3 DNA reads as TGTGCCAGCAGGGGACAGAGCTCTGGGGCCAACGTCCTGACTTTC. Its translation is CASRGQSSGANVLTF.

J is TRBJ2-3 and V is TRBV25-1; 7 nucleotides align to TRBD2. The CDR3 loop spans 14 amino acids. The V segment lost 5 bases and the J segment 5 bases; nucleotides outside the gene matches: 7. The germline V gene encodes CDR1 MGHDK and CDR2 SYGVNS. The CDR3 DNA sequence: TGTGCCAGCAGTTGGCGGGAGTATGGAGATACGCAGTATTTT. Amino acids: CASSWREYGDTQYF.

The rearrangement links TRBV27 to TRBJ2-5; D is ambiguous. Germline V gene lookup returns CDR1 MNHEY and CDR2 SMNVEV (reference sequence). V dropped 7 bases and J dropped 3 bases, with 12 bases sitting between them. There are 13 residues in the CDR3. The CDR3 loop is CASTSSWEETQYF. CDR3 coding DNA: TGTGCCAGCACTTCCTCGTGGGAAGAGACCCAGTACTTC.

This clone showed up just a few times. CDR3 sequence reads: CAISEQLADEQYF. The CDR3 coding sequence is TGTGCCATCAGTGAGCAACTAGCGGACGAGCAGTACTTC. The V and J genes are TRBV10-3 and TRBJ2-7; the match to TRBD2 covers 8 bases. Germline assignment: CDR1 ENHRY and CDR2 SYGVKD. CDR3 length: 13 residues. Unmatched junction bases numbered 2, after V lost 2 bases and J lost 5 bases.

V usage is TRBV7-2 and J usage is TRBJ1-3; possibly TRBD1 for D (5 bases). CDR1 and CDR2 from the germline V gene are SGHTA and FQGNSA. The CDR3 is 16 residues long. V gave up 4 bases and J gave up 4 bases, with 17 bases separating them. The CDR3, as DNA: TGTGCCAGCAGCTCCACGCAGGGACGTGGAGGAAACACCATATATTTT. It codes for CASSSTQGRGGNTIYF.

The CDR3: CASRRSGGNYEQYF. CDR3 sequence (DNA): TGTGCCAGTAGGAGGAGCGGGGGCAACTACGAGCAGTACTTC. The chain employs TRBV19 and TRBJ2-7; 8 bases match TRBD2. The CDR3 contains 14 residues. V lost 6 bases and J lost 3; bases outside the gene matches: 7. Germline-derived CDR1 and CDR2 are LNHDA and SQIVND (reference sequence).